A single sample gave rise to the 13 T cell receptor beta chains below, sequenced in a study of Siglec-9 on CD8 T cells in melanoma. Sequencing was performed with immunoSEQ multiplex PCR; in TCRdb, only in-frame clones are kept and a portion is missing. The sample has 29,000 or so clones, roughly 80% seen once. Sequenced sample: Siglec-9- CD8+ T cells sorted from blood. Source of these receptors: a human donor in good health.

The CDR3 is CASHKPLFGYTF. CDR3 bases: TGTGCCAGCCATAAGCCACTATTTGGCTACACCTTC. V usage is TRBV27 and J usage is TRBJ1-2; D is ambiguous. V was trimmed by 8 bases and J by 7 bases, leaving 14 bases between them. The CDR3 spans 12 residues. Germline V lookup: CDR1 MNHEY, CDR2 SMNVEV (reference sequence).

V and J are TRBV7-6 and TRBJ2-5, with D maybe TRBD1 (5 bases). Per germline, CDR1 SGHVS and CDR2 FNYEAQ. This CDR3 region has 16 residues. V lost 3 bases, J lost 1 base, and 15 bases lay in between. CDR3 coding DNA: TGTGCCAGCAGCTTCCAGGGAAGCTGGGTCCAAGAGACCCAGTACTTC. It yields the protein CASSFQGSWVQETQYF.

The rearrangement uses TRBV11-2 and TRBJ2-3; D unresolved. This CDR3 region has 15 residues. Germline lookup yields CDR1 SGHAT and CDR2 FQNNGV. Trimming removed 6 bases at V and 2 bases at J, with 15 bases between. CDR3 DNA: TGTGCCAGCAGTCTCCGGCCTGACTCCACAGATACGCAGTATTTT. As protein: CASSLRPDSTDTQYF.

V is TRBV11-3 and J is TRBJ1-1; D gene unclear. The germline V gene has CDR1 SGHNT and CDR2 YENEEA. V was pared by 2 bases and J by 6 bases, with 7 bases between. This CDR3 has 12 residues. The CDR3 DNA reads TGTGCCAGCAGCTTAATGGGTTCTGAAGCTTTCTTT. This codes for CASSLMGSEAFF.

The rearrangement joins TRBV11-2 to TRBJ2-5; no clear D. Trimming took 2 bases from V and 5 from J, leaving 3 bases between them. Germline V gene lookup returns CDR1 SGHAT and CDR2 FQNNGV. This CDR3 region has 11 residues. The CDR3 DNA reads TGTGCCAGCAGCTTAAGGGAGACCCAGTACTTC. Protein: CASSLRETQYF.

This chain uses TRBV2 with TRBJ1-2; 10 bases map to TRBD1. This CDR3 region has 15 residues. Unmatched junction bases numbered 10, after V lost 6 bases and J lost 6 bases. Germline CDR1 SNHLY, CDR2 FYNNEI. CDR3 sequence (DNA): TGTGCCAGCAGATCTGGAGGAGGGACAGGGGATGGCTACACCTTC. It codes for CASRSGGGTGDGYTF.

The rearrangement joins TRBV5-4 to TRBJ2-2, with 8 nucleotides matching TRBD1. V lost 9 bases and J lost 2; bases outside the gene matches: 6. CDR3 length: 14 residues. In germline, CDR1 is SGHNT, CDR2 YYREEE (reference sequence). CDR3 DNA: TGTGCCACCGCCGACAGGGGCAACACCGGGGAGCTGTTTTTT. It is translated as CATADRGNTGELFF.

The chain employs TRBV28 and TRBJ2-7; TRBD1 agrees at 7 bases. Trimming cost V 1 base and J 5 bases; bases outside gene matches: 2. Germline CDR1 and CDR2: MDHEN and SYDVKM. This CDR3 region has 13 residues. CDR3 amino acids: CASSLYRGDEQYF. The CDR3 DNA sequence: TGTGCCAGCAGTTTATACAGGGGAGACGAGCAGTACTTC.

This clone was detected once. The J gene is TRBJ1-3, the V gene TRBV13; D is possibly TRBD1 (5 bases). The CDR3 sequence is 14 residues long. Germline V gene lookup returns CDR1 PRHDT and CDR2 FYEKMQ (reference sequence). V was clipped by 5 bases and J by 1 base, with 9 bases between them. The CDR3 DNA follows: TGTGCCAGCAGCATTGGGACGTCTGGAAACACCATATATTTT. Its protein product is CASSIGTSGNTIYF. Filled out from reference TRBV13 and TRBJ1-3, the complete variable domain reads AAGVIQSPRHLIKEKRETATLKCYPIPRHDTVYWYQQGPGQDPQFLISFYEKMQSDKGSIPDRFSAQQFSDYHSELNMSSLELGDSALYFCASSIGTSGNTIYFGEGSWLTVV.

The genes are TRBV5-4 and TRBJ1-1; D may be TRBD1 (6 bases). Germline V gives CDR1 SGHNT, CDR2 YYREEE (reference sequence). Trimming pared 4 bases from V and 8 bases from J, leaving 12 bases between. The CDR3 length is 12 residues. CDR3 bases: TGTGCCAGCAGCCTAAAAGGGACAGAAGCTTTCTTT. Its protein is CASSLKGTEAFF.

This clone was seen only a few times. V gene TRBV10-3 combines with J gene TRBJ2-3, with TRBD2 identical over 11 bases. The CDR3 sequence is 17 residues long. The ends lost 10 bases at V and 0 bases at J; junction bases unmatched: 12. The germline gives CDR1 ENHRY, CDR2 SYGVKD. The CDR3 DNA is TGTGCCACGAGATGGCCTAGCGGGGGGTCTAGCACAGATACGCAGTATTTT. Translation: CATRWPSGGSSTDTQYF.

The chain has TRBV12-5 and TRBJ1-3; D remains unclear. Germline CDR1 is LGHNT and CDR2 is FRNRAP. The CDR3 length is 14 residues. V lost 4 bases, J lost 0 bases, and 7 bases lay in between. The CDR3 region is CASGSTDSGNTIYF. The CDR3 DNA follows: TGTGCTAGTGGTTCCACAGACTCTGGAAACACCATATATTTT.

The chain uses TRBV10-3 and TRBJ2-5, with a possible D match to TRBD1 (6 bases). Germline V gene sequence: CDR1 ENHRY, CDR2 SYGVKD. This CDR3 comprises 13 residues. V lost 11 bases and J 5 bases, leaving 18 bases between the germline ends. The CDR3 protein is CAARTVGSETQYF. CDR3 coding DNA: TGTGCCGCCAGGACAGTGGGGAGCGAGACCCAGTACTTC.